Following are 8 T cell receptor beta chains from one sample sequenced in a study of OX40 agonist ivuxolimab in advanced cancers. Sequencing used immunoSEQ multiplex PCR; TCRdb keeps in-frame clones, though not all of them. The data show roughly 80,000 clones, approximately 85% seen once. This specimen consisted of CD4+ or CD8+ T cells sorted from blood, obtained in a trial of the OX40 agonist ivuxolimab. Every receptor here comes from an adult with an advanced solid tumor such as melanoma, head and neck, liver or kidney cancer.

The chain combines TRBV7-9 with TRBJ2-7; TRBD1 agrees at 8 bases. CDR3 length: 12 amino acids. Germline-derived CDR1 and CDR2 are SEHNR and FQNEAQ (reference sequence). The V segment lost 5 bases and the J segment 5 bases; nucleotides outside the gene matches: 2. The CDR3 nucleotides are TGTGCCAGCAGCGCGGGACAGGACGAGCAGTACTTC. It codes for CASSAGQDEQYF.

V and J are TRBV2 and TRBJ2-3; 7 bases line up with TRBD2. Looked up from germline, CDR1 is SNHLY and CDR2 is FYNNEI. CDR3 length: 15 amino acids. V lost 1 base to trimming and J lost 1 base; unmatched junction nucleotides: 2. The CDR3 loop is CASSEGLAGTDTQYF. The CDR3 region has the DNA TGTGCCAGCAGTGAAGGTCTAGCGGGCACAGATACGCAGTATTTT.

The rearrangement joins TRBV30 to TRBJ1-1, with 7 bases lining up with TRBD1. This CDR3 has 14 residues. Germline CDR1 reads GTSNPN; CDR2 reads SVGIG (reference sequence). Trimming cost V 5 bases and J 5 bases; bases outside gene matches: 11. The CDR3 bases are TGTGCCTGGCTGGACAGGACGGTTGGTACTGAAGCTTTCTTT. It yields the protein CAWLDRTVGTEAFF.

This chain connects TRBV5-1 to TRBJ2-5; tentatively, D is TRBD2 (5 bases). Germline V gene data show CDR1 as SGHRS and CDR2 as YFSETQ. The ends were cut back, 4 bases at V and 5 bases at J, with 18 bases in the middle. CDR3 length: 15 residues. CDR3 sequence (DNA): TGCGCCAGCAGCCGGACCGGGGAAGGCGGGGAGACCCAGTACTTC. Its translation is CASSRTGEGGETQYF. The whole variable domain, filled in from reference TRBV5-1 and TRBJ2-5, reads KAGVTQTPRYLIKTRGQQVTLSCSPISGHRSVSWYQQTPGQGLQFLFEYFSETQRNKGNFPGRFSGRQFSNSRSEMNVSTLELGDSALYLCASSRTGEGGETQYFGPGTRLLVL.

CDR3 loop: CASSVNPPGEQFF. The CDR3 DNA reads TGTGCCAGCAGCGTTAACCCTCCTGGTGAGCAGTTCTTC. J is TRBJ2-1 and V is TRBV9; no firm D call. Between the trimmed V and J ends, which lost 2 bases and 9 bases, there was a span of 12 bases. Germline V CDR1 and CDR2: SGDLS, YYNGEE. The CDR3 has 13 amino acids.

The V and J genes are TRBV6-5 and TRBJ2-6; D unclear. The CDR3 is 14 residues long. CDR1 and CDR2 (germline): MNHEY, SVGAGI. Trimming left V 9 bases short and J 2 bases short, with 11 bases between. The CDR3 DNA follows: TGTGCCAGTAGGAACGAGGCTGGGGCCAACGTCCTGACTTTC. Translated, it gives CASRNEAGANVLTF.

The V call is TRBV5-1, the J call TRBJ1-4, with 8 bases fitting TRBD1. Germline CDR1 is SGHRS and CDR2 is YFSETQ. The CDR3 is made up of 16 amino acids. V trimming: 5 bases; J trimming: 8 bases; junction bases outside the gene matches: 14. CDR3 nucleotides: TGCGCCAGCAGTTCCGACCCCACAGGGGGTTGGGAAAAACTGTTTTTT. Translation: CASSSDPTGGWEKLFF.

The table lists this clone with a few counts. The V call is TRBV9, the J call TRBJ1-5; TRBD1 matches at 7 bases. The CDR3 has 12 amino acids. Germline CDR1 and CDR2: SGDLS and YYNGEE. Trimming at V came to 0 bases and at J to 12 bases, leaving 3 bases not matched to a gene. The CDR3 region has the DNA TGTGCCAGCAGCGTAGCTAGGGGGCTCCAGCATTTT. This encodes CASSVARGLQHF.